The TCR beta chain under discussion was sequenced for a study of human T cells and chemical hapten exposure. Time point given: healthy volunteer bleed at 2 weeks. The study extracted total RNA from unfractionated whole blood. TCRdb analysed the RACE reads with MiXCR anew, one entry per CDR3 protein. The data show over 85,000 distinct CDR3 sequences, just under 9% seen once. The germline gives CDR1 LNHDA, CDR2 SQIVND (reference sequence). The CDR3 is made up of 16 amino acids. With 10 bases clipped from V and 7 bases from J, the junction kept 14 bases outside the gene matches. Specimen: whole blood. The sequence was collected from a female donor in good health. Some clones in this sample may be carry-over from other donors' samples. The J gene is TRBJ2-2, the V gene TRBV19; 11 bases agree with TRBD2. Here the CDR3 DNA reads TGTGCCACCCAGCGGGGGCTAGCGGGAGGAGACGGGGAGCTGTTTTTT. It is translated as CATQRGLAGGDGELFF.